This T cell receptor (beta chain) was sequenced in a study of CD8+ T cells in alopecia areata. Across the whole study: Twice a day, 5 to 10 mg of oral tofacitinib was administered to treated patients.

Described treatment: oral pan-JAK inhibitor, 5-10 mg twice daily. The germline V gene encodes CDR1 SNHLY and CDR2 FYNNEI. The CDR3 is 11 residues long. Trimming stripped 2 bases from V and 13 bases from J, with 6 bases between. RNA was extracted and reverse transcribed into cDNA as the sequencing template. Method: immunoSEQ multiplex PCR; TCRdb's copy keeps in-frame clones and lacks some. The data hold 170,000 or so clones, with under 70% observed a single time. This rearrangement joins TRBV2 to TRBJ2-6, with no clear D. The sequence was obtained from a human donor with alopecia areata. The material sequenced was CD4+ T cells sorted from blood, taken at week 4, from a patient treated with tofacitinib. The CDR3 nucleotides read TGTGCCAGCAGTGAAAACGGAGTCCTGACTTTC. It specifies CASSENGVLTF.